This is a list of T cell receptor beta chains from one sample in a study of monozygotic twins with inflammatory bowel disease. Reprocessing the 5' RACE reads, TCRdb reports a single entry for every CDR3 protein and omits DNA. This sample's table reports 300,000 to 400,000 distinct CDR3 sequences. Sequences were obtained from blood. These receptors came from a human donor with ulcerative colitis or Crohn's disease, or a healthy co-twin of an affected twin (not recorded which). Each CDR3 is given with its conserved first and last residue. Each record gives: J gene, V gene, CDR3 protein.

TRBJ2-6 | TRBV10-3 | CAISRNQGANVLTF
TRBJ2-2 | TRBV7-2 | CASSLKYWDRTGELFF
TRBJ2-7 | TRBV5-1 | CASSFRPGQATGEQYF
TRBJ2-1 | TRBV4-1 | CASSQVPRSYLQEQFF
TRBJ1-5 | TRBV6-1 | CASTPMWTANNQPQHF
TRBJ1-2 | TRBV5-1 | CASSPSQGASYGYTF
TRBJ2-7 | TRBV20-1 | CSAMARGDSSYEQYF
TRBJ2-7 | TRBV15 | CATSRVLTGGEQYF
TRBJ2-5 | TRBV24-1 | CATSDSRGTAVQETQYF
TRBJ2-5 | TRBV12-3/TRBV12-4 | CASTEGYQETQYF
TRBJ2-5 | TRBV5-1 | CASSFRQGTDQETQYF
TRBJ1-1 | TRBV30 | CAWSGGRTEAFF
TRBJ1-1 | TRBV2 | CAGGQGLEAFF
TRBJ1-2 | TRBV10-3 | CAISGTALSTYGYTF
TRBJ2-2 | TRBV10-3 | CAISESGGANTGELFF
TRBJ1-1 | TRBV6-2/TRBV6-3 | CASSRDRGNTEAFF
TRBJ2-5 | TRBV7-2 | CASSLNTGGGETQYF
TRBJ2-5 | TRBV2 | CASSYRDRSNF
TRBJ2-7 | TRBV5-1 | CASSLDRGLEQYF
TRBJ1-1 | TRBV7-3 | CASSLQRVVNTEAFF
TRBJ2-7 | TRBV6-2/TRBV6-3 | CASSYSRHLTGGEQYF
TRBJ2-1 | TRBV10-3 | CAISEQAVASYNEQFF
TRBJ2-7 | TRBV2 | CASSEAPQGGTYEQYF
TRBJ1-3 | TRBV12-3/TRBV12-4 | CASSLALGLNSGNTIYF
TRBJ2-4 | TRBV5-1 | CASSSQGNIQYF
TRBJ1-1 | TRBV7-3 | CASSKNPGVTEAFF
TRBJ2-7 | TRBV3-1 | CASSQDVSDSYEQYF
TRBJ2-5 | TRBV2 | CASMYQETQYF
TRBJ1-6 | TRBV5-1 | CASSLQGRDNSPLHF
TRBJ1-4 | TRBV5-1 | CASSLVTATTNEKLFF
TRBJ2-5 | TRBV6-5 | CASSYSDGASQETQYF
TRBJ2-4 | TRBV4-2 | CASSQERGETIQYF
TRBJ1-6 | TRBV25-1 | CASSVRDREGGPLHF
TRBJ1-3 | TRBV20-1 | CSAPAGGAGGNTIYF
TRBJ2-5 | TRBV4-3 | CASSQEQQETQYF
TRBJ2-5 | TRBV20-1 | CSADEQGRGQETQYF
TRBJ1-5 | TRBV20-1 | CSATGGFRNQPQHF
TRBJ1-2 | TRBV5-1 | CASSATGGGYTF
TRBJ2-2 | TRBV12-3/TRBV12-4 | CASSYGQSNTGELFF
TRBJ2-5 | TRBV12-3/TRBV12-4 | CASSVGTEQETQYF
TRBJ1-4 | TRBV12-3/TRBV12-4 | CASRTGTPSEKLFF
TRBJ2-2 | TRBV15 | CATSRDVGTGELFF
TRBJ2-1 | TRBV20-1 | CRPDGVSLAEQFF
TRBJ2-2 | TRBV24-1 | CATSDLLGAAKTNTGELFF
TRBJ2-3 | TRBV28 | CASTKRGPAGTDTQYF
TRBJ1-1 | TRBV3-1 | CASSQFVGSEAFF
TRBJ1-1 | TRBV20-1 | CSAIATQGSNTEAFF
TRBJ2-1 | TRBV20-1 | CSARDEVAGIYNEQFF
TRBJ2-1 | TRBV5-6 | CASSRDREQFF